This T cell receptor beta chain was documented in a study of radiotherapy plus CTLA-4 blockade in lung cancer. The protocol was immunoSEQ multiplex PCR, while the TCRdb copy is restricted to in-frame clones and leaves out a portion. This sample has some 73,000 clones; 60% to 85% occur once, and the top ten carry approximately 22%. V was pared by 8 bases and J by 1 base, with 9 bases of the junction left unmatched. The CDR3 is made up of 15 amino acids. Germline V gene data show CDR1 as LNHDA and CDR2 as SQIVND (reference sequence). Study-wide results and caveats: Early blood T cell clone dynamics reportedly forecast response best, with interferon-beta.

This clone was found a few times. The antigen is unknown. The genes are TRBV19 and TRBJ2-3; 7 bases match TRBD2. The source of this sequence is a human donor with non-small cell lung cancer whose response to radiotherapy plus ipilimumab could not be evaluated. Some clones in this sample may be carry-over from other donors' samples. Sequencing was performed on peripheral blood, taken from a patient treated with radiotherapy plus ipilimumab. The CDR3 DNA is TGTGCCAGTCGAAGGAGCGGGGTTGGCACAGATACGCAGTATTTT. As protein: CASRRSGVGTDTQYF. The full variable domain, with the rest looked up from reference TRBV19 and TRBJ2-3, is DGGITQSPKYLFRKEGQNVTLSCEQNLNHDAMYWYRQDPGQGLRLIYYSQIVNDFQKGDIAEGYSVSREKKESFPLTVTSAQKNPTAFYLCASRRSGVGTDTQYFGPGTRLTVL.